The clone carrying this TCR beta chain was found a few times. What it recognizes is unknown. The CDR3 is 18 amino acids. Germline CDR1 reads SGHDT; CDR2 reads YYEEEE. V was pared by 0 bases and J by 2 bases, with 18 bases between. The data were obtained in a study of shared clonotypes between healthy human individuals. Assay used: immunoSEQ multiplex PCR; TCRdb lists only in-frame clones, some missing. The profile shows 550,000 to 850,000 clones, approximately 79% of them singletons. Findings and caveats of the study: Estimated clonotype richness was generally higher in naive than memory subsets. Sampling covered nothing but blood. Tissue TCR repertoires likely differ from those found in blood.

The sequenced sample consisted of memory CD4+ T cells sorted from blood. Subset here: CD45RA-negative fraction. The receptor's source is a woman between 25 and 40 years old in good health. The chain combines TRBV5-6 with TRBJ2-4; D remains unclear. The CDR3 DNA reads as TGTGCCAGCAGCTTGGTGTCTTCACGAATCGTAACCAAAAACATTCAGTACTTC. It yields the protein CASSLVSSRIVTKNIQYF.